A single sample gave rise to the 24 T cell receptor beta chains below, sequenced in a study of cytomegalovirus exposure and HLA in healthy donors (dated by TCRdb to about 2017). Library preparation used the immunoSEQ multiplex PCR assay. A mixture of 60 forward primers for TCR Vbeta segments and 13 reverse primers for TCR Jbeta segments was used in the multiplex PCR. This immuneACCESS table, as held by TCRdb, lists in-frame sequences with V and J called but not all clones. Of the missing ones, under half trace to an unresolved V gene in checked studies; the others have no known cause. This sample gives under 90,000 clones in total; more than 70% of them show up just once. The ten largest clones capture over 2% of the sample. The sample consisted of PBMCs. The receptors derive from a man aged 35 to 55 in good health and CMV-seronegative.

The chain links TRBV27 to TRBJ1-5; no firm D call. The CDR3 is made up of 16 amino acids. V gave up 0 bases and J gave up 3 bases, with 12 bases separating them. CDR1 is MNHEY and CDR2 is SMNVEV in the germline V gene (reference sequence). CDR3 coding DNA: TGTGCCAGCAGTTTATCGATAACCGGGTTCAATCAGCCCCAGCATTTT. Its translation is CASSLSITGFNQPQHF.

The CDR3, as DNA: TGCGCCAGCAGCCAAGGATTCCAAGAGTATCAGGTAAAAGCTTTCTTT. This sequence encodes CASSQGFQEYQVKAFF. This rearrangement joins TRBV4-1 to TRBJ1-1; D remains unclear. V was shortened by 1 base and J by 9 bases, with 21 bases between the two germline ends. The germline V gene encodes CDR1 MGHRA and CDR2 YSYEKL. This CDR3 spans 16 amino acids.

The rearrangement joins TRBV29-1 to TRBJ1-1; no definite D call. The CDR3 runs 11 residues. The germline V and J ends were trimmed by 7 bases and 4 bases, with 10 bases remaining between them. CDR1 and CDR2 from the germline V gene are SQVTM and ANQGSEA. The CDR3 here is CSGLSGTEAFF. The CDR3 nucleotides read TGCAGCGGTCTGTCGGGCACTGAAGCTTTCTTT.

This clone turned up a few times. This sequence joins TRBV6-1 and TRBJ1-3; the D gene is possibly TRBD1 (6 bases). The germline V and J ends were trimmed by 6 bases and 0 bases, with 9 bases remaining between them. The germline V gene encodes CDR1 MNHNS and CDR2 SASEGT. The CDR3 sequence is 14 residues long. The CDR3 sequence: CASRGASSGNTIYF. The CDR3 DNA sequence: TGTGCCAGCAGGGGGGCATCCTCTGGAAACACCATATATTTT.

The chain combines TRBV4-1 with TRBJ2-1, with 7 bases fitting TRBD2. The V gene end was trimmed by 0 bases and the J gene end by 5 bases; junction bases not matched to a gene: 10. The CDR3 has 17 amino acids. Germline V lookup: CDR1 MGHRA, CDR2 YSYEKL. CDR3 sequence reads: CASSQETVAGVNNEQFF. The CDR3 DNA follows: TGCGCCAGCAGCCAAGAGACCGTGGCGGGAGTAAACAATGAGCAGTTCTTC.

The chain recombines TRBV13 with TRBJ2-1; 14 positions agree with TRBD2. CDR3 length equals 19 residues. V gave up 1 base and J gave up 6 bases; unmatched junction bases: 11. Germline V lookup: CDR1 PRHDT, CDR2 FYEKMQ (reference sequence). The CDR3 loop reads CASSLVGLAGGESSNEQFF. DNA for the CDR3: TGTGCCAGCAGCTTAGTCGGACTAGCGGGGGGAGAGTCGAGCAATGAGCAGTTCTTC.

The chain carries TRBV5-1 and TRBJ2-7, with TRBD2 matching over 9 bases. Per the germline V gene, CDR1 is SGHRS and CDR2 is YFSETQ. With V trimmed by 2 bases and J by 4 bases, 4 bases remained unmatched. CDR3 size: 14 residues. The CDR3 DNA reads as TGCGCCAGCAGCTTCGCTAGCGGGGCGTACGAGCAGTACTTC. Protein sequence: CASSFASGAYEQYF.

The chain links TRBV6-5 to TRBJ2-7; 9 nucleotides match TRBD1. V shed 6 bases and J 3 bases; nucleotides not matched to a gene: 6. Germline loops: CDR1 MNHEY, CDR2 SVGAGI. The CDR3 has 14 residues. CDR3 sequence (DNA): TGTGCCAGCAGAAAGACAGGGGGGGGCTACGAGCAGTACTTC. It codes for CASRKTGGGYEQYF.

This rearrangement joins TRBV7-9 to TRBJ1-5; 8 positions agree with TRBD1. This CDR3 is 18 amino acids long. V was clipped by 10 bases and J by 6 bases; unmatched bases: 23. Germline V gene lookup returns CDR1 SEHNR and CDR2 FQNEAQ (reference sequence). CDR3 in DNA: TGTGCCACCAGGAAACGAACCGGACAGGGTGGTTGGAGTCAGCCCCAGCATTTT. Protein: CATRKRTGQGGWSQPQHF.

The V and J genes are TRBV30 and TRBJ2-7; a possible D gene is TRBD2 (5 bases). In germline, CDR1 is GTSNPN, CDR2 SVGIG (reference sequence). Trimming pared 0 bases from V and 4 bases from J, leaving 10 bases between. This CDR3 region has 13 residues. The CDR3 region is CAWSVVSGYEQYF. CDR3 DNA: TGTGCCTGGAGTGTAGTGTCGGGGTACGAGCAGTACTTC.

This sequence joins TRBV6-6 and TRBJ2-2; TRBD1 is a possible D gene (6 bases). The CDR3 loop spans 14 amino acids. Trimming shortened V by 7 bases and J by 2 bases, and 11 bases separated the two germline ends. CDR1 MNHNY and CDR2 SVGAGI come from the germline V gene (reference sequence). The CDR3 DNA sequence: TGTGCCAGCATCCTGGACAGTAACACCGGGGAGCTGTTTTTT. This encodes CASILDSNTGELFF.

The CDR3 protein is CASSVGTGAYEQYF. In DNA form, the CDR3 reads TGCGCCAGCAGTGTCGGGACAGGCGCCTACGAGCAGTACTTC. The chain links TRBV10-1 to TRBJ2-7; 8 bases align to TRBD1. The CDR3 runs to 14 residues. Germline-derived CDR1 and CDR2 are WNHNN and SYGVQD (reference sequence). Unmatched junction bases numbered 4, after V lost 4 bases and J lost 2 bases.

CDR3 bases: TGTGCCAGCAGGTCACAGGGTTGGGGGCCCCAGCATTTT. It encodes CASRSQGWGPQHF. The chain uses TRBV27 and TRBJ1-5, with a possible D match to TRBD1 (6 bases). Trimming removed 6 bases from V and 9 bases from J, with 15 bases in between. From germline, CDR1 is MNHEY and CDR2 SMNVEV (reference sequence). The CDR3 spans 13 residues.

There are a few counts of this clone. The V call is TRBV29-1, the J call TRBJ1-4; no definite D call. V was pared by 6 bases and J by 8 bases, with 16 bases between. Germline loops: CDR1 SQVTM, CDR2 ANQGSEA. The CDR3 totals 13 residues. The CDR3 region is CSVELLAGEKLFF. The CDR3 nucleotides read TGCAGCGTGGAGCTTCTCGCGGGCGAAAAACTGTTTTTT. Supplemented by reference TRBV29-1 and TRBJ1-4, the full variable domain reads SAVISQKPSRDICQRGTSLTIQCQVDSQVTMMFWYRQQPGQSLTLIATANQGSEATYESGFVIDKFPISRPNLTFSTLTVSNMSPEDSSIYLCSVELLAGEKLFFGSGTQLSVL.

This clone turned up a few times. The chain recombines TRBV7-6 with TRBJ2-2, with 9 bases matching TRBD1. The CDR3 has 18 residues. The V gene end was trimmed by 0 bases and the J gene end by 1 base; junction bases not matched to a gene: 6. From germline, CDR1 is SGHVS and CDR2 FNYEAQ. CDR3 amino acids: CASSLAPPGQGNTGELFF. CDR3 bases: TGTGCCAGCAGCTTAGCGCCACCGGGACAGGGGAACACCGGGGAGCTGTTTTTT.

The rearrangement joins TRBV30 to TRBJ1-5; 10 bases agree with TRBD1. This CDR3 is built from 15 residues. Germline V gene lookup returns CDR1 GTSNPN and CDR2 SVGIG (reference sequence). J lost 6 bases, V lost 0 bases, and 5 bases had no gene match. The CDR3 sequence: CAWSVPWTGGQPQHF. CDR3 sequence (DNA): TGTGCCTGGAGTGTACCGTGGACAGGGGGTCAGCCCCAGCATTTT. The complete variable domain, with remaining parts taken from reference TRBV30 and TRBJ1-5, reads SQTIHQWPATLVQPVGSPLSLECTVEGTSNPNLYWYRQAAGRGLQLLFYSVGIGQISSEVPQNLSASRPQDRQFILSSKKLLLSDSGFYLCAWSVPWTGGQPQHFGDGTRLSIL.

This clone has more than one count but fewer than ten. V gene TRBV28 combines with J gene TRBJ1-1; D is undetermined. The V end lost 8 bases, the J end lost 1 base, and 8 bases lay between the germline ends. There are 12 residues in the CDR3. Germline V gene lookup returns CDR1 MDHEN and CDR2 SYDVKM. As DNA, the CDR3 is TGTGCCAGCGTGCGGGAGAACACTGAAGCTTTCTTT. This codes for CASVRENTEAFF.

This chain uses TRBV15 with TRBJ2-3; no reliable D call. V was trimmed by 3 bases and J by 2 bases, leaving 12 bases between them. CDR1 is LNHNV and CDR2 is YYDKDF in the germline V gene (reference sequence). CDR3 size: 15 residues. This CDR3 reads CATSRTLAPTDTQYF. Written as DNA, the CDR3 is TGTGCCACCAGCAGGACTCTGGCCCCCACAGATACGCAGTATTTT.

This clone was observed a handful of times. The rearrangement uses TRBV5-1 and TRBJ1-1; D gene ambiguous. The ends were cut back, 7 bases at V and 6 bases at J, with 13 bases in the middle. Germline V gives CDR1 SGHRS, CDR2 YFSETQ. CDR3 length equals 12 residues. CDR3: CASPKLRPEAFF. DNA of the CDR3: TGCGCCAGCCCCAAGCTCCGCCCTGAAGCTTTCTTT.

This clone was detected a few times. CDR3 loop: CASSPRAVPYEQYF. CDR3 sequence (DNA): TGTGCCAGCAGCCCCCGCGCGGTCCCCTACGAGCAGTACTTC. The chain carries TRBV6-5 and TRBJ2-5; D is ambiguous. The J call may be in error: the DNA end matches TRBJ2-7 better. The CDR3 loop spans 14 amino acids. CDR1 MNHEY and CDR2 SVGAGI come from the germline V gene.

This sequence joins TRBV7-2 and TRBJ1-4, with D unclear. The CDR3 runs 17 residues. V was pared by 5 bases and J by 3 bases, with 19 bases between. Germline V CDR1 and CDR2: SGHTA, FQGNSA. DNA for the CDR3: TGTGCCAGCAGCCCGTACGCGCGGAGGACCCCTAATGAAAAACTGTTTTTT. Its translation is CASSPYARRTPNEKLFF.

By share, this clone counts as medium-sized. The rearrangement links TRBV6-1 to TRBJ2-7, with 8 bases fitting TRBD1. From germline, CDR1 is MNHNS and CDR2 SASEGT. Losses at the gene ends were 2 bases for V and 8 bases for J; bases not matched to a gene: 2. The CDR3 is 12 residues long. The chain's CDR3 is CASSERQGKQYF. CDR3 coding DNA: TGTGCCAGCAGTGAACGACAGGGGAAGCAGTACTTC.

The V and J genes are TRBV5-1 and TRBJ2-3; the D gene is possibly TRBD2 (5 bases). Trimming took 6 bases from V and 3 from J, leaving 20 bases between them. The CDR3 runs to 16 residues. The germline CDR1 and CDR2 sequences are SGHRS and YFSETQ. CDR3 bases: TGCGCCAGCAACCGGGGTACGGGATCGGTAACAGATACGCAGTATTTT. This sequence encodes CASNRGTGSVTDTQYF.

The chain recombines TRBV5-5 with TRBJ2-4, with TRBD1 as a possible D gene (6 bases). The germline CDR1 and CDR2 sequences are SGHKS and YYEKEE (reference sequence). V was trimmed by 1 base and J by 0 bases, leaving 17 bases between them. CDR3 length: 18 residues. The CDR3 sequence: CASSLTSGQTIAKNIQYF. In nucleotides, the CDR3 is TGTGCCAGCAGCTTGACGTCTGGACAGACCATAGCCAAAAACATTCAGTACTTC.